A single sample gave rise to the 19 T cell receptor beta chains below, sequenced in a study of PD-1 blockade in classical Hodgkin lymphoma. TCRdb keeps only in-frame clones here, not all; method: immunoSEQ multiplex PCR. The sample lists 70,000 or so clones, about two thirds occurring once. Each patient relapsed following autologous stem cell transplantation, and prior brentuximab vedotin exposure differed. The sequencing used peripheral blood mononuclear cells (PBMCs), collected before the second cycle of nivolumab. These receptors were taken from a human donor with classical Hodgkin lymphoma.

The chain combines TRBV6-1 with TRBJ2-1; D may be TRBD1 or TRBD2 (6 bases each). V lost 1 base, J lost 9 bases, and 19 bases lay in between. This CDR3 contains 16 residues. The germline gives CDR1 MNHNS, CDR2 SASEGT. DNA for the CDR3: TGTGCCAGCAGTGAAGGGAGGGGCAGGGGTGGAGGTGAGCAGTTCTTC. This translates into CASSEGRGRGGGEQFF.

The V call is TRBV11-2, the J call TRBJ1-3; D remains unclear. CDR1 and CDR2 (germline): SGHAT, FQNNGV. The CDR3 spans 13 residues. V was trimmed by 0 bases and J by 4 bases, leaving 4 bases between them. DNA for the CDR3: TGTGCCAGCAGCTTAGACTGGGGAAACACCATATATTTT. This translates into CASSLDWGNTIYF.

The rearrangement links TRBV30 to TRBJ2-1; 16 nucleotides agree with TRBD2. J lost 8 bases, V lost 4 bases, and 11 bases had no gene match. Per the germline V gene, CDR1 is GTSNPN and CDR2 is SVGIG (reference sequence). The CDR3 loop spans 17 amino acids. The CDR3 loop reads CAWTRRGLAGGRDEQFF. CDR3 DNA: TGTGCCTGGACCCGACGGGGACTAGCGGGAGGGAGGGATGAGCAGTTCTTC.

The chain is built from TRBV30 and TRBJ1-6; D may be TRBD1 (5 bases). Germline values: CDR1 GTSNPN, CDR2 SVGIG (reference sequence). The CDR3 runs to 14 residues. The V end lost 2 bases, the J end lost 7 bases, and 12 bases lay between the germline ends. The CDR3 DNA sequence: TGTGCCTGGAGTAAGGGGCTACTCAATTCACCCCTCCACTTT. Protein product: CAWSKGLLNSPLHF. Full variable domain (outside the CDR3, taken from reference TRBV30 and TRBJ1-6): SQTIHQWPATLVQPVGSPLSLECTVEGTSNPNLYWYRQAAGRGLQLLFYSVGIGQISSEVPQNLSASRPQDRQFILSSKKLLLSDSGFYLCAWSKGLLNSPLHFGNGTRLTVT.

This clone was seen only a few times. This rearrangement joins TRBV30 to TRBJ1-6; weak D call: TRBD1 (5 bases). CDR1 GTSNPN and CDR2 SVGIG come from the germline V gene (reference sequence). The CDR3 runs 14 residues. The germline V and J ends were trimmed by 0 bases and 8 bases, with 11 bases remaining between them. DNA of the CDR3: TGTGCCTGGAGTGTAGGGACGGAACATTCACCCCTCCACTTT. Protein sequence: CAWSVGTEHSPLHF. The complete variable domain, with remaining parts taken from reference TRBV30 and TRBJ1-6, reads SQTIHQWPATLVQPVGSPLSLECTVEGTSNPNLYWYRQAAGRGLQLLFYSVGIGQISSEVPQNLSASRPQDRQFILSSKKLLLSDSGFYLCAWSVGTEHSPLHFGNGTRLTVT.

The chain recombines TRBV9 with TRBJ2-1; the D is unclear. The germline V gene has CDR1 SGDLS and CDR2 YYNGEE. The length of the CDR3 is 15 residues. V lost 0 bases and J lost 0, with 7 bases in between. CDR3 DNA sequence: TGTGCCAGCAGCGTAGGGATTTCCTCCTACAATGAGCAGTTCTTC. Protein: CASSVGISSYNEQFF. The full variable domain, with the rest looked up from reference TRBV9 and TRBJ2-1, is DSGVTQTPKHLITATGQRVTLRCSPRSGDLSVYWYQQSLDQGLQFLIQYYNGEERAKGNILERFSAQQFPDLHSELNLSSLELGDSALYFCASSVGISSYNEQFFGPGTRLTVL.

The V gene is TRBV5-1, the J gene TRBJ1-1, with unresolved D. This CDR3 contains 16 residues. The V end was cut by 1 base, the J end by 1 base, with 14 bases between. The germline gives CDR1 SGHRS, CDR2 YFSETQ. CDR3 residues: CASSLSPLAGNTEAFF. The CDR3, as DNA: TGCGCCAGCAGCTTGTCACCGCTGGCAGGGAACACTGAAGCTTTCTTT. The full variable domain, rest sourced from reference TRBV5-1 and TRBJ1-1, is KAGVTQTPRYLIKTRGQQVTLSCSPISGHRSVSWYQQTPGQGLQFLFEYFSETQRNKGNFPGRFSGRQFSNSRSEMNVSTLELGDSALYLCASSLSPLAGNTEAFFGQGTRLTVV.

This clone is a singleton in its sample. The rearrangement uses TRBV5-6 and TRBJ1-5, with TRBD1 as a possible D gene (6 bases). V lost 0 bases and J lost 4, with 8 bases in between. The CDR3 length is 14 residues. Per the germline V gene, CDR1 is SGHDT and CDR2 is YYEEEE. CDR3 in DNA: TGTGCCAGCAGCTTGGTAGGGGGGAATCAGCCCCAGCATTTT. It specifies CASSLVGGNQPQHF.

This clone was recorded once. V is TRBV5-1 and J is TRBJ1-6; the D gene is possibly TRBD1 (5 bases). This CDR3 is 16 amino acids long. Germline V gene sequence: CDR1 SGHRS, CDR2 YFSETQ. Trimming took off 4 bases at V and 4 bases at J, with 15 bases between the two ends. CDR3 region: CASSPTGEAYNSPLHF. Written as DNA, the CDR3 is TGCGCCAGCAGCCCCACAGGAGAAGCTTATAATTCACCCCTCCACTTT. Based on the CDR3 plus reference TRBV5-1 and TRBJ1-6, the full variable domain is KAGVTQTPRYLIKTRGQQVTLSCSPISGHRSVSWYQQTPGQGLQFLFEYFSETQRNKGNFPGRFSGRQFSNSRSEMNVSTLELGDSALYLCASSPTGEAYNSPLHFGNGTRLTVT.

The chain has TRBV19 and TRBJ2-2; no clear D gene. Germline V CDR1 and CDR2: LNHDA, SQIVND (reference sequence). The CDR3 is 15 residues long. Trimming cost V 5 bases and J 1 base, with 11 bases left between them. The CDR3 DNA reads TGTGCCAGTAGTCCAGTCGGCGGGAACACCGGGGAGCTGTTTTTT. Its protein is CASSPVGGNTGELFF.

Judged by abundance, this clone is medium-sized (0.01 to 0.1%). The CDR3 here is CASSLGDRGPYEQYF. DNA for the CDR3: TGCGCCAGCAGCTTAGGAGACAGAGGTCCCTACGAGCAGTACTTC. The chain has TRBV5-1 and TRBJ2-7, with a weak D call TRBD1 (5 bases). This CDR3 comprises 15 residues. Trimming removed 2 bases from V and 2 bases from J, with 14 bases in between. Germline lookup yields CDR1 SGHRS and CDR2 YFSETQ.

This chain joins TRBV6-1 and TRBJ2-4, with TRBD2 as a possible D gene (5 bases). The CDR3 runs to 14 residues. Trimming pared 5 bases from V and 0 bases from J, leaving 8 bases between. Germline-derived CDR1 and CDR2 are MNHNS and SASEGT. The CDR3 bases are TGTGCCAGCAGTCGGGATTTAGCCAAAAACATTCAGTACTTC. The encoded protein is CASSRDLAKNIQYF.

V gene TRBV9 combines with J gene TRBJ1-5; the D gene is possibly TRBD1 (6 bases). The CDR3 runs 14 residues. Deletions cut 4 bases from V and 4 bases from J, with 12 bases between. Germline CDR1 reads SGDLS; CDR2 reads YYNGEE. CDR3 in DNA: TGTGCCAGCAGCCCATACCAGGGGAATCAGCCCCAGCATTTT. It codes for CASSPYQGNQPQHF.

The V call is TRBV18, the J call TRBJ2-7; 7 bases align to TRBD2. This CDR3 spans 14 amino acids. Trimming cost V 2 bases and J 5 bases; bases outside gene matches: 6. CDR1 is KGHSH and CDR2 is LQKENI in the germline V gene. The CDR3, as DNA: TGTGCCAGCTCACCAGGGGCGGGAGTAAACGAGCAGTACTTC. Its translation: CASSPGAGVNEQYF.

The V gene is TRBV11-1, the J gene TRBJ2-7; 7 nucleotides agree with TRBD1. Germline loops: CDR1 SGHAT, CDR2 FQDESV (reference sequence). CDR3 length: 17 amino acids. V lost 3 bases, J lost 2 bases, and 13 bases stayed unmatched. CDR3: CASSFIPGTAIAYEQYF. The CDR3, as DNA: TGTGCCAGCAGCTTTATACCCGGGACAGCAATCGCCTACGAGCAGTACTTC. The full variable domain, in which reference TRBV11-1 and TRBJ2-7 provide the parts outside the CDR3, is EAEVAQSPRYKITEKSQAVAFWCDPISGHATLYWYRQILGQGPELLVQFQDESVVDDSQLPKDRFSAERLKGVDSTLKIQPAELGDSAMYLCASSFIPGTAIAYEQYFGPGTRLTVT.

This clone appeared a few times. The rearrangement links TRBV27 to TRBJ1-5; 7 bases align to TRBD1. This CDR3 contains 15 residues. CDR1 and CDR2 from the germline V gene are MNHEY and SMNVEV (reference sequence). J gave up 4 bases and V 2 bases, and 5 bases lay outside the gene matches. Here the CDR3 reads CASSLSRGINQPQHF. In nucleotides, the CDR3 is TGTGCCAGCAGTTTAAGCAGGGGGATAAATCAGCCCCAGCATTTT.

The chain uses TRBV5-1 and TRBJ1-2; D remains ambiguous. Germline CDR1 and CDR2: SGHRS and YFSETQ. The CDR3 extends over 13 amino acids. V lost 0 bases and J lost 6, with 9 bases in between. CDR3 coding DNA: TGCGCCAGCAGCTTGGTTGGGGTCCATGGCTACACCTTC. As protein: CASSLVGVHGYTF.

J is TRBJ2-1 and V is TRBV9; the D gene is possibly TRBD2 (7 bases). V lost 7 bases, J lost 3 bases, and 17 bases lay in between. The CDR3 length is 15 residues. The germline CDR1 and CDR2 sequences are SGDLS and YYNGEE. DNA of the CDR3: TGTGCCAGCTCCCTAGGGGGGGCCCTCTACAATGAGCAGTTCTTC. As protein: CASSLGGALYNEQFF. Variable domain in full (rest from reference TRBV9 and TRBJ2-1): DSGVTQTPKHLITATGQRVTLRCSPRSGDLSVYWYQQSLDQGLQFLIQYYNGEERAKGNILERFSAQQFPDLHSELNLSSLELGDSALYFCASSLGGALYNEQFFGPGTRLTVL.

This sequence joins TRBV7-2 and TRBJ2-3; D is possibly TRBD1 or TRBD2 (5 bases each). The germline V gene encodes CDR1 SGHTA and CDR2 FQGNSA. Trimming stripped 7 bases from V and 4 bases from J, with 18 bases between. CDR3 size: 15 residues. The CDR3 sequence: CASNFRDAFPDTQYF. CDR3 nucleotides: TGTGCCAGCAATTTCCGGGACGCCTTTCCAGATACGCAGTATTTT.